Listed below are T cell receptor beta chains from one sample, sequenced in a study of blood T cell repertoires in COVID-19. Generated by immunoSEQ multiplex PCR, the TCRdb table keeps only in-frame clones and is missing some. This table holds approximately 350,000 clones, 83% found once. Sequenced material: peripheral blood. The receptors were gathered from a man aged 25-45 years with active or convalescent COVID-19. CDR3s include the opening cysteine and the closing phenylalanine or tryptophan. The order of the fields is CDR3 length, clone size, J gene, V gene, D gene, CDR3 DNA, CDR3 protein. The D gene is left open where the match is weak. Size values are once, few and many counts, or a class for expanded clones, and some rows have none.

CDR3 length: 15
clone size: -
J gene: TRBJ1-5
V gene: TRBV6-5
D gene: TRBD1
CDR3 DNA: TGTGCCAGCAGCTTGGGACAGACTGGGGTTCAGCCCCAGCATTTT
CDR3 protein: CASSLGQTGVQPQHF

CDR3 length: 16
clone size: -
J gene: TRBJ2-1
V gene: TRBV7-9
D gene: -
CDR3 DNA: TGTGCCAGCAGCCCGTCCGGGACAAAATCCTACAATGAGCAGTTCTTC
CDR3 protein: CASSPSGTKSYNEQFF

CDR3 length: 15
clone size: -
J gene: TRBJ2-3
V gene: TRBV7-3
D gene: TRBD2
CDR3 DNA: TGTGCCAGCAGCTCGAGAGCGGGAGAGCGAGATACGCAGTATTTT
CDR3 protein: CASSSRAGERDTQYF

CDR3 length: 15
clone size: -
J gene: TRBJ1-6
V gene: TRBV11-2
D gene: TRBD1
CDR3 DNA: TGTGCCAGCAGCTCAACCGGGACAGTTGGGTTCCCCCTCCACTTT
CDR3 protein: CASSSTGTVGFPLHF

CDR3 length: 14
clone size: -
J gene: TRBJ2-1
V gene: TRBV9
D gene: -
CDR3 DNA: TGTGCCAGCAGCGTAGGCCCACAGGGCGGCGAGCAGTTCTTC
CDR3 protein: CASSVGPQGGEQFF

CDR3 length: 14
clone size: -
J gene: TRBJ1-4
V gene: TRBV28
D gene: -
CDR3 DNA: TGTGCCAGCAGTTTGCCCCCCCGCGGGGAAAAACTGTTTTTT
CDR3 protein: CASSLPPRGEKLFF

CDR3 length: 15
clone size: -
J gene: TRBJ1-3
V gene: TRBV18
D gene: TRBD1
CDR3 DNA: TGTGCCAGCTCCCGGGACAGGGGTTCTGGAAACACCATATATTTT
CDR3 protein: CASSRDRGSGNTIYF

CDR3 length: 16
clone size: -
J gene: TRBJ2-1
V gene: TRBV5-1
D gene: TRBD1
CDR3 DNA: TGCGCCAGCAGCTTGGCGGGACAGGGGGCGGTCTCTGAGCAGTTCTTC
CDR3 protein: CASSLAGQGAVSEQFF

CDR3 length: 13
clone size: -
J gene: TRBJ2-5
V gene: TRBV4-3
D gene: -
CDR3 DNA: TGCGCCAGCAGCCAAGGGCTAGTGGAGACCCAGTACTTC
CDR3 protein: CASSQGLVETQYF

CDR3 length: 15
clone size: -
J gene: TRBJ1-2
V gene: TRBV24-1
D gene: -
CDR3 DNA: TGTGCCACCAGTGATGAACAGGGAGGGTACTATGGCTACACCTTC
CDR3 protein: CATSDEQGGYYGYTF

CDR3 length: 15
clone size: -
J gene: TRBJ2-1
V gene: TRBV30
D gene: TRBD2
CDR3 DNA: TGTGCCTGGAGTCCAGGACTAGCGGGGGAAACAAGTGAATTCTTC
CDR3 protein: CAWSPGLAGETSEFF

CDR3 length: 17
clone size: -
J gene: TRBJ2-1
V gene: TRBV3-1/TRBV3-2
D gene: TRBD2
CDR3 DNA: TGTGCCAGCAGCCAATTCCGCGGGGGGAACTCCTACAATGAGCAGTTCTTC
CDR3 protein: CASSQFRGGNSYNEQFF

CDR3 length: 15
clone size: -
J gene: TRBJ2-1
V gene: TRBV7-7
D gene: -
CDR3 DNA: TGTGCCAGCAGCTTAGATGGAGGTGGAGATAATGAGCAGTTCTTC
CDR3 protein: CASSLDGGGDNEQFF

CDR3 length: 15
clone size: -
J gene: TRBJ1-1
V gene: TRBV10-3
D gene: -
CDR3 DNA: TGTGCCACCCTGAGGGGGGGATGGAGTGACACTGAAGCTTTCTTT
CDR3 protein: CATLRGGWSDTEAFF

CDR3 length: 14
clone size: -
J gene: TRBJ2-5
V gene: TRBV14
D gene: -
CDR3 DNA: TGTGCCAGCAGCCTCCCCGGGATGGGGGAGACCCAGTACTTC
CDR3 protein: CASSLPGMGETQYF

CDR3 length: 16
clone size: -
J gene: TRBJ1-3
V gene: TRBV18
D gene: -
CDR3 DNA: TGTGCCAGCTCACCGCCGGACAGATTTTCTGGAAACACCATATATTTT
CDR3 protein: CASSPPDRFSGNTIYF

CDR3 length: 15
clone size: once
J gene: TRBJ1-4
V gene: TRBV7-2
D gene: -
CDR3 DNA: TGTGCCAGCAGCTTAAGCAGGGCTGCGAATGAAAAACTGTTTTTT
CDR3 protein: CASSLSRAANEKLFF

CDR3 length: 12
clone size: -
J gene: TRBJ2-3
V gene: TRBV30
D gene: -
CDR3 DNA: TGTGCCTGGGGCCAGGGGACAGATACGCAGTATTTT
CDR3 protein: CAWGQGTDTQYF

CDR3 length: 13
clone size: -
J gene: TRBJ2-5
V gene: TRBV6-5
D gene: TRBD1
CDR3 DNA: TGTGCCAGCAGACAGGGGGGAGAGGAGACCCAGTACTTC
CDR3 protein: CASRQGGEETQYF

CDR3 length: 14
clone size: -
J gene: TRBJ1-2
V gene: TRBV6-5
D gene: TRBD1
CDR3 DNA: TGTGCCAGCAGTATGTCCGGGACAGGGAATGGCTACACCTTC
CDR3 protein: CASSMSGTGNGYTF

CDR3 length: 17
clone size: -
J gene: TRBJ2-3
V gene: TRBV6-1
D gene: -
CDR3 DNA: TGTGCCAGCAGTGAAGCGGTGGGGGGGCTAAGCACAGATACGCAGTATTTT
CDR3 protein: CASSEAVGGLSTDTQYF

CDR3 length: 14
clone size: -
J gene: TRBJ1-2
V gene: TRBV5-1
D gene: -
CDR3 DNA: TGCGCCAGCAGCGAGGAAGGCTTTAACTATGGCTACACCTTC
CDR3 protein: CASSEEGFNYGYTF

CDR3 length: 12
clone size: few
J gene: TRBJ1-1
V gene: TRBV2
D gene: -
CDR3 DNA: TGTGCCAGCAGTGGCGGGGCCACTGAAGCTTTCTTT
CDR3 protein: CASSGGATEAFF

CDR3 length: 13
clone size: -
J gene: TRBJ1-1
V gene: TRBV19
D gene: -
CDR3 DNA: TGTGCCAGTAGTAGAACATCGAACACTGAAGCTTTCTTT
CDR3 protein: CASSRTSNTEAFF

CDR3 length: 15
clone size: -
J gene: TRBJ1-5
V gene: TRBV6-2/TRBV6-3
D gene: TRBD1
CDR3 DNA: TGTGCCAGCAGTCCCGCTCGACAGGGAAATCAGCCCCAGCATTTT
CDR3 protein: CASSPARQGNQPQHF

CDR3 length: 16
clone size: -
J gene: TRBJ2-5
V gene: TRBV6-5
D gene: TRBD2
CDR3 DNA: TGTGCCAGCAGTTACGAACTAGCGGGGGGGAAGGAGACCCAGTACTTC
CDR3 protein: CASSYELAGGKETQYF

CDR3 length: 16
clone size: -
J gene: TRBJ2-1
V gene: TRBV4-2
D gene: TRBD1
CDR3 DNA: TGTGCCAGCAGCCAAGTCGGGACAGGGGCCTACAATGAGCAGTTCTTC
CDR3 protein: CASSQVGTGAYNEQFF

CDR3 length: 21
clone size: -
J gene: TRBJ2-6
V gene: TRBV27
D gene: TRBD1
CDR3 DNA: TGTGCCAGCAGTTTAGGGATTATGAGGGGACAGGGGTCCATTGGGGCCAACGTCCTGACTTTC
CDR3 protein: CASSLGIMRGQGSIGANVLTF

CDR3 length: 14
clone size: -
J gene: TRBJ2-7
V gene: TRBV9
D gene: TRBD1
CDR3 DNA: TGTGCCAGCAGCCCCGGGACAGGGAACAACGAGCAGTACTTC
CDR3 protein: CASSPGTGNNEQYF

CDR3 length: 13
clone size: -
J gene: TRBJ2-3
V gene: TRBV7-3
D gene: -
CDR3 DNA: TGTGCCAGCAGCTTAGACTACACAGATACGCAGTATTTT
CDR3 protein: CASSLDYTDTQYF

CDR3 length: 15
clone size: -
J gene: TRBJ2-2
V gene: TRBV27
D gene: -
CDR3 DNA: TGTGCCAGAGGAGGGGGGGCAGAAAACACCGGGGAGCTGTTTTTT
CDR3 protein: CARGGGAENTGELFF

CDR3 length: 15
clone size: few
J gene: TRBJ1-1
V gene: TRBV18
D gene: -
CDR3 DNA: TGTGCCAGCTCGAGAGGGTTTACGGGGGACACTGAAGCTTTCTTT
CDR3 protein: CASSRGFTGDTEAFF

CDR3 length: 15
clone size: -
J gene: TRBJ1-2
V gene: TRBV4-1
D gene: -
CDR3 DNA: TGCGCCAGCAGCCAATACGATAACCGGGGCTATGGCTACACCTTC
CDR3 protein: CASSQYDNRGYGYTF

CDR3 length: 15
clone size: -
J gene: TRBJ2-1
V gene: TRBV11-2
D gene: TRBD2
CDR3 DNA: TGTGCCAGCAGCTCTCTAGCGGGAGGGCCTAGTGAGCAGTTCTTC
CDR3 protein: CASSSLAGGPSEQFF

CDR3 length: 13
clone size: -
J gene: TRBJ1-5
V gene: TRBV4-1
D gene: -
CDR3 DNA: TGCGCCAGCAGCCAAATCATTTCTCAGCCCCAGCATTTT
CDR3 protein: CASSQIISQPQHF

CDR3 length: 14
clone size: -
J gene: TRBJ2-7
V gene: TRBV2
D gene: TRBD2
CDR3 DNA: TGTGCCAGCCCCCCCCCGGGAGGGCCCTACGAGCAGTACTTC
CDR3 protein: CASPPPGGPYEQYF

CDR3 length: 13
clone size: few
J gene: TRBJ1-1
V gene: TRBV7-3
D gene: TRBD1
CDR3 DNA: TGTGCCAGCAGCTTGACAGGGAATACGGAAGCTTTCTTT
CDR3 protein: CASSLTGNTEAFF

CDR3 length: 16
clone size: -
J gene: TRBJ2-2
V gene: TRBV7-2
D gene: -
CDR3 DNA: TGTGCCAGCAGCTTATACTCCCTATCGAACACCGGGGAGCTGTTTTTT
CDR3 protein: CASSLYSLSNTGELFF

CDR3 length: 14
clone size: -
J gene: TRBJ2-7
V gene: TRBV9
D gene: TRBD1
CDR3 DNA: TGTGCCAGCAGTAATCTGACAGGGCTGGGGGAGCAGTACTTC
CDR3 protein: CASSNLTGLGEQYF

CDR3 length: 14
clone size: -
J gene: TRBJ2-7
V gene: TRBV27
D gene: -
CDR3 DNA: TGTGCCAGCAGTTCCCCCGGCGGGGTGCGCGAGCAGTACTTC
CDR3 protein: CASSSPGGVREQYF